One TCR beta chain is described in this entry. These data originate in a study of blood T cell repertoires in COVID-19. Study-level background: PBMCs, B-cell-depleted T cells, or T cells provided the cDNA or gDNA that made up the material.

Profiled with immunoSEQ multiplex PCR; TCRdb holds only in-frame clones, not every one. Found here are under 80,000 clones, about 85% of them singletons; the top ten hold around 3.9%. Deletions cut 5 bases from V and 0 bases from J, with 10 bases between. The CDR3 extends over 14 amino acids. Germline assignment: CDR1 LNHDA and CDR2 SQIVND (reference sequence). The chain links TRBV19 to TRBJ1-1; unclear D gene. Sequencing was done on a sample of peripheral blood. This TCR was recovered from a man between 65 and 85 years old with active COVID-19. The DNA for the CDR3 is TGTGCCAGTAGTCCCCTCGGTCTGAACACTGAAGCTTTCTTT. Its protein is CASSPLGLNTEAFF.